In its sample, the clone carrying this T cell receptor (beta chain) was seen many times. Antigen unknown. TCRdb reanalysed the RACE reads using MiXCR and keeps one entry per CDR3 protein. The sample holds about 30,000 distinct CDR3 sequences, 5.5% to 6.5% seen once. Time point reported: patch test 3, about 24 weeks after DPC sensitization. Treatment of the sample: therapeutic diphenylcyclopropenone sensitization with weekly scalp DPC. The data were taken from a study of human T cells and chemical hapten exposure. Turning to the study itself: Sensitization involved placing 2% DPC onto a 2 cm by 2 cm region of upper inner arm skin. After 6 days, upper back 0.01% DPC patch tests were scored. Patients were mainly female, each with alopecia areata, totalis or universalis. Study-level findings and limits: No alteration of TCRs above 1 in 1000 frequency was seen with DPC sensitization.

CDR1 MNHNY and CDR2 SVGAGI come from the germline V gene (reference sequence). This CDR3 region has 13 residues. Trimming left V 6 bases short and J 5 bases short, with 13 bases between. The source material was whole blood, sampled in connection with sensitization to the hapten diphenylcyclopropenone (DPC). The receptor was derived from a man aged 25-40 years with alopecia areata. Some clones in this sample may be carry-over from other donors' samples. The rearrangement uses TRBV6-6 and TRBJ2-5; a weak D match, TRBD1 (5 bases). Here the CDR3 DNA reads TGTGCCAGCAGCCAGGGAAAGGCGGAGACCCAGTACTTC. It specifies CASSQGKAETQYF.